This entry lists 3 T cell receptor beta chains sequenced from one sample in a study of cytomegalovirus exposure and HLA in healthy donors. Vbeta (60) and Jbeta (13) primers were used in the PCR. Sequencing used immunoSEQ multiplex PCR; TCRdb keeps in-frame clones, though not all of them. The repertoire consists of about 190,000 clones, with 65% to 75% occurring once and the leading ten covering approximately 4.8%. Specimen: PBMCs. All receptors come from a man aged 30-40 years in good health and CMV-seropositive.

The CDR3 sequence is CAWSVGGGGLDTQYF. CDR3 DNA: TGTGCCTGGAGTGTTGGGGGGGGAGGGCTAGATACGCAGTATTTT. V and J are TRBV30 and TRBJ2-3; 7 bases match TRBD2. Trimming at V came to 0 bases and at J to 5 bases, leaving 8 bases not matched to a gene. The CDR3 length is 15 residues. Germline CDR1 GTSNPN, CDR2 SVGIG (reference sequence).

In its sample, this clone was seen once. This chain links TRBV6-5 with TRBJ1-5, with D uncertain. This CDR3 contains 13 residues. CDR1 MNHEY and CDR2 SVGAGI come from the germline V gene. Between the trimmed V and J ends, which lost 4 bases and 3 bases, there was a span of 7 bases. The CDR3 loop reads CASSLELNQPQHF. The CDR3 coding sequence is TGTGCCAGCAGTTTAGAGCTCAATCAGCCCCAGCATTTT.

J is TRBJ1-3 and V is TRBV5-4, with TRBD1 matching over 9 bases. This CDR3 is built from 16 residues. V shed 5 bases and J 4 bases; nucleotides not matched to a gene: 10. Germline V gives CDR1 SGHNT, CDR2 YYREEE (reference sequence). CDR3 residues: CASSGGQGMIGNTIYF. The CDR3 DNA sequence: TGTGCCAGCAGTGGGGGACAGGGAATGATAGGAAACACCATATATTTT.